This paragraph covers one T cell receptor beta chain sequence. These data come from a study of T-cell memory formation after mild COVID-19. MiXCR was run by TCRdb on the 5' RACE reads, yielding one entry per CDR3 protein. The sample yields fewer than 200,000 distinct CDR3 sequences, 18% seen once. V was trimmed by 1 base and J by 5 bases, leaving 9 bases between them. The germline CDR1 and CDR2 sequences are LGHNA and YSLEER. This CDR3 is built from 14 residues. The receptor comes from a man younger than 35 who had mild COVID-19 (a few samples of this study predate the infection). Cell type and time point are not known. V usage is TRBV4-3 and J usage is TRBJ1-5; D uncertain. The sample consisted of PBMCs or a T cell subset sorted from them (not recorded which). DNA for the CDR3: TGCGCCAGCAGCCAAGCTTCCGGGGATCAGCCCCAGCATTTT. It translates to CASSQASGDQPQHF.